Below, 17 T cell receptor beta chains from the same sample are listed, as sequenced in a study of beta chain features in type 1 diabetes (dated by TCRdb to between 2018 and 2020). The paper as a whole reports these results and caveats: In all four CD4+ subsets, TCRB CDR3 length was moderately but significantly shorter in type 1 diabetes patients.

The library was prepared using the immunoSEQ multiplex PCR assay. The entire isolated RNA was reverse transcribed using the High Capacity cDNA Reverse Transcription Kit, and thus expressed TCRB transcripts were sequenced. TCRdb limited this immuneACCESS table to in-frame rearrangements with V and J called. A share of clones is missing; checked studies link under half to unresolved V genes, and the rest is unexplained. The sample includes fewer than 350,000 clones, with approximately 15% observed a single time. The ten largest clones capture approximately 0.015% of the sample. These receptors lack a known antigen. Sequencing was performed on naive CD4+ T cells from blood. Sample cell subset or site, as interpreted from the label and publication: true naive CD4+ T cells. The receptors were sampled from a man aged 18 to 35 with type 1 diabetes.

The chain carries TRBV9 and TRBJ2-5, with 11 bases that match TRBD2. Germline values: CDR1 SGDLS, CDR2 YYNGEE. The trim removed 2 bases at V and 13 bases at J, leaving 10 bases unmatched. The CDR3 is 14 amino acids. CDR3 sequence reads: CASSVGTSGGPGYF. For the CDR3, the DNA is TGTGCCAGCAGCGTTGGTACTAGCGGGGGCCCCGGGTACTTC.

The sample holds a few counts of this clone. This CDR3 is also generated by other DNA sequences in the sample. The gene calls are TRBV2 and TRBJ2-6; tentative D call: TRBD1 (5 bases). The V end lost 3 bases, the J end lost 2 bases, and 11 bases lay between the germline ends. There are 16 residues in the CDR3. Germline V lookup: CDR1 SNHLY, CDR2 FYNNEI. Here the CDR3 DNA reads TGTGCCAGCAGTGAGGGTAGGGGCGCTGGGGCCAACGTCCTGACTTTC. This sequence encodes CASSEGRGAGANVLTF.

This clone turned up a few times. Other DNA sequences from this sample encode an identical CDR3 as well. The chain recombines TRBV7-9 with TRBJ2-3; D is undetermined. Germline V gene lookup returns CDR1 SEHNR and CDR2 FQNEAQ (reference sequence). The CDR3 extends over 13 amino acids. V was pared by 2 bases and J by 1 base, with 4 bases between. The CDR3 region is CASSLSGTDTQYF. The CDR3 coding sequence is TGTGCCAGCAGCTTAAGCGGCACAGATACGCAGTATTTT.

The chain is built from TRBV15 and TRBJ2-7; TRBD2 matches at 8 bases. This CDR3 is built from 13 residues. The V and J ends lost 4 bases and 5 bases, in that order; junction bases with no gene match: 4. Per germline, CDR1 LNHNV and CDR2 YYDKDF (reference sequence). In nucleotides, the CDR3 is TGTGCCACCAGCACGAGGCGGGGGGACGAGCAGTACTTC. This gives the protein CATSTRRGDEQYF. Based on the CDR3 plus reference TRBV15 and TRBJ2-7, the full variable domain is DAMVIQNPRYQVTQFGKPVTLSCSQTLNHNVMYWYQQKSSQAPKLLFHYYDKDFNNEADTPDNFQSRRPNTSFCFLDIRSPGLGDTAMYLCATSTRRGDEQYFGPGTRLTVT.

The V and J genes are TRBV6-5 and TRBJ2-5, with TRBD1 matching over 7 bases. CDR1 MNHEY and CDR2 SVGAGI come from the germline V gene. This CDR3 has 13 residues. V lost 5 bases to trimming and J lost 5 bases; unmatched junction nucleotides: 5. CDR3 amino acids: CASSQQGSETQYF. The CDR3 DNA sequence: TGTGCCAGCAGTCAACAGGGGTCGGAGACCCAGTACTTC.

This chain links TRBV28 with TRBJ1-1; unclear D gene. There are 15 residues in the CDR3. The germline V gene encodes CDR1 MDHEN and CDR2 SYDVKM. Trimming stripped 5 bases from V and 1 base from J, with 14 bases between. CDR3 sequence reads: CASSPDFTANTEAFF. CDR3 nucleotide sequence: TGTGCCAGCAGTCCCGATTTTACAGCGAACACTGAAGCTTTCTTT.

This clone was seen a handful of times. The rearrangement uses TRBV29-1 and TRBJ2-7, with TRBD2 matching 8 bases. The CDR3 loop spans 14 amino acids. After removal of 4 bases from V and 0 bases from J, the junction contained 5 bases not matched to a gene. Germline-derived CDR1 and CDR2 are SQVTM and ANQGSEA. CDR3 residues: CSVGGRGVSYEQYF. The CDR3, as DNA: TGCAGCGTTGGAGGGCGGGGGGTCTCCTACGAGCAGTACTTC.

The table lists this clone with a count of one. The chain has TRBV9 and TRBJ1-5; TRBD1 might be the D (5 bases). This CDR3 has 16 amino acids. Per germline, CDR1 SGDLS and CDR2 YYNGEE. V was pared by 3 bases and J by 7 bases, with 20 bases between. Here the CDR3 DNA reads TGTGCCAGCAGCGCGGGGGGGACCCCCGGGTGGCAGCCCCAGCATTTT. This sequence encodes CASSAGGTPGWQPQHF.

V usage is TRBV5-4 and J usage is TRBJ1-2; TRBD1 agrees at 8 bases. The V gene end was trimmed by 4 bases and the J gene end by 8 bases; junction bases not matched to a gene: 7. Per the germline V gene, CDR1 is SGHNT and CDR2 is YYREEE (reference sequence). The length of the CDR3 is 13 residues. The CDR3 region is CASSRGQGQGYTF. CDR3 bases: TGTGCCAGCAGCCGAGGACAGGGACAAGGCTACACCTTC. The full variable domain, with the rest looked up from reference TRBV5-4 and TRBJ1-2, is ETGVTQSPTHLIKTRGQQVTLRCSSQSGHNTVSWYQQALGQGPQFIFQYYREEENGRGNFPPRFSGLQFPNYSSELNVNALELDDSALYLCASSRGQGQGYTFGSGTRLTVV.

In its sample, this clone was seen once. The V call is TRBV6-5, the J call TRBJ1-2, with D maybe TRBD1 (6 bases). Germline values: CDR1 MNHEY, CDR2 SVGAGI. V dropped 2 bases and J dropped 4 bases, with 17 bases sitting between them. The CDR3 runs to 16 residues. CDR3 nucleotides: TGTGCCAGCAGTTACAGGGGGAACGGACTGCGCTATGGCTACACCTTC. Protein: CASSYRGNGLRYGYTF.

This clone appeared a few times. The J gene is TRBJ2-7, the V gene TRBV9; the match to TRBD2 covers 8 bases. Unmatched junction bases numbered 6, after V lost 4 bases and J lost 0 bases. CDR1 and CDR2 from the germline V gene are SGDLS and YYNGEE. The CDR3 consists of 15 residues. CDR3: CASSLTSGISYEQYF. The CDR3 DNA reads TGTGCCAGCAGCCTAACTAGCGGCATCTCCTACGAGCAGTACTTC.

As for this clone: Distinct nucleotide sequences in the sample also encode this CDR3. The rearrangement joins TRBV28 to TRBJ2-7, with 8 bases aligning to TRBD1. Germline V gene lookup returns CDR1 MDHEN and CDR2 SYDVKM. The CDR3 is made up of 12 amino acids. V lost 11 bases and J lost 2; bases outside the gene matches: 5. CDR3 in amino acids: CASRTGPYEQYF. CDR3 DNA sequence: TGTGCCTCCCGGACAGGGCCCTACGAGCAGTACTTC. Together with reference TRBV28 and TRBJ2-7, the CDR3 gives the full variable domain: DVKVTQSSRYLVKRTGEKVFLECVQDMDHENMFWYRQDPGLGLRLIYFSYDVKMKEKGDIPEGYSVSREKKERFSLILESASTNQTSMYLCASRTGPYEQYFGPGTRLTVT.

This clone was observed a handful of times. The chain couples TRBV7-2 to TRBJ1-4; 10 bases are shared with TRBD1. Per germline, CDR1 SGHTA and CDR2 FQGNSA. This CDR3 has 15 residues. Unmatched junction bases numbered 5, after V lost 0 bases and J lost 10 bases. The CDR3 DNA follows: TGTGCCAGCAGCTTAGCGCGGGACAGGGGAGGAAAACTGTTTTTT. This gives the protein CASSLARDRGGKLFF.

The V call is TRBV19, the J call TRBJ2-1, with D possibly TRBD1 on 5 matching bases. CDR3 length: 13 amino acids. Germline CDR1 and CDR2: LNHDA and SQIVND (reference sequence). Trimming removed 5 bases at V and 6 bases at J, with 11 bases between. The CDR3 bases are TGTGCCAGTAGTCAGGCAGGGTTCAATGAGCAGTTCTTC. This sequence encodes CASSQAGFNEQFF.

This clone was recorded a few times. The gene calls are TRBV29-1 and TRBJ1-2, with 7 bases lining up with TRBD1. The CDR3 has 12 amino acids. J lost 2 bases, V lost 4 bases, and 1 base had no gene match. Germline V gene lookup returns CDR1 SQVTM and CDR2 ANQGSEA. In DNA form, the CDR3 reads TGCAGCGTTGTCAGGGGGAACTATGGCTACACCTTC. Protein: CSVVRGNYGYTF.

This clone was picked up a small number of times. V gene TRBV10-3 combines with J gene TRBJ1-5; TRBD1 matches at 10 bases. Germline trimming cut 6 bases from V and 6 bases from J; bases unmatched to any gene: 5. Germline CDR1 ENHRY, CDR2 SYGVKD. There are 14 residues in the CDR3. In nucleotides, the CDR3 is TGTGCCATCAGGGGGACAGGGGAAGGTCAGCCCCAGCATTTT. It codes for CAIRGTGEGQPQHF.

The V gene is TRBV11-2, the J gene TRBJ2-1; 12 bases fit TRBD2. The CDR3 is made up of 16 amino acids. Germline V gene lookup returns CDR1 SGHAT and CDR2 FQNNGV. Trimming cost V 4 bases and J 4 bases; bases outside gene matches: 5. CDR3 amino acids: CASSYGLAGLYNEQFF. The CDR3 nucleotides read TGTGCCAGCAGCTACGGACTAGCGGGACTATACAATGAGCAGTTCTTC.